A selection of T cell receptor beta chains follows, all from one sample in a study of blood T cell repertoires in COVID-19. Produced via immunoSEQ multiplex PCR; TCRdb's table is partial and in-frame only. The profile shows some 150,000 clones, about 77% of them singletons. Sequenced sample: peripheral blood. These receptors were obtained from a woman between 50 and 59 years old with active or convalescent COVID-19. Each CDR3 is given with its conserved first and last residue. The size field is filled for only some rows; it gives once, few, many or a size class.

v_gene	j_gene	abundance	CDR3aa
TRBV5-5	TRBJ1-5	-	CASSSGQNSNQPQHF
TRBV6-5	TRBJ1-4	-	CASSQGQGNEKLFF
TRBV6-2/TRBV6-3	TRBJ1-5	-	CASSVRTGTDQPQHF
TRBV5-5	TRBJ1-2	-	CASSPSSRGYDYGYTF
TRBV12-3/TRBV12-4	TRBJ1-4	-	CASSSDSNEKLFF
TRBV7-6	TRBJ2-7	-	CASSLEGLASGEQYF
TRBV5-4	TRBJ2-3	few	CASSLTSRDTQYF
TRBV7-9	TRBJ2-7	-	CASSLSVASYEQYF
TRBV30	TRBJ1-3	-	CAWQQGGGNTIYF
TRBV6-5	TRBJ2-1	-	CASSSVSYNEQFF
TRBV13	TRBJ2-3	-	CASSETDTQYF
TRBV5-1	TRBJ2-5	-	CASSSRLAGRETQYF
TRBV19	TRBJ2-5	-	CASSIGTSERETQYF
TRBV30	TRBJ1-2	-	CAWSRQVDVGYTF
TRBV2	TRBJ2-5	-	CASSVDRGLQETQYF
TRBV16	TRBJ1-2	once	CASSQGVYGYTF
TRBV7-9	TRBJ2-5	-	CASSLGLGQGTQETQYF
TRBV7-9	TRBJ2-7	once	CASSPPPGTGGSYEQYF
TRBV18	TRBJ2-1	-	CASSPVRSSYNEQFF
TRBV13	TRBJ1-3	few	CASSEQGLFSGNTIYF
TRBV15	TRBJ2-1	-	CATSRGGLAGDGNEQFF
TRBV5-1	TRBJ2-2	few	CASSFRGGTGELFF
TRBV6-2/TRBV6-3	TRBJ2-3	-	CASSSGLAGGEDTQYF
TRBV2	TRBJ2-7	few	CASKPPTGYEQYF
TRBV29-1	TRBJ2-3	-	CSVDGTSGRTDTQYF
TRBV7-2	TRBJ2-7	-	CASSLAGGSYEQYF
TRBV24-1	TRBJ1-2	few	CATSDYDSSYGYTF
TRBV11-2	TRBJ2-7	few	CASSSLTTGGLYEQYF
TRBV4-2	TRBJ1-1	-	CASSPQGANTEAFF
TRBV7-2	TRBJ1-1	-	CASSLQGARTEAFF
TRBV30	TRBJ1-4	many	CAWEGGVNEKLFF
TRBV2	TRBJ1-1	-	CASNQGSTEAFF
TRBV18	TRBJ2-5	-	CASSPRPAGVGETQYF
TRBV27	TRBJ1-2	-	CASSGDPTGNYGYTF
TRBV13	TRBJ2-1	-	CASSFRGNDEQFF
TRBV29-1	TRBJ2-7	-	CSVESDRPNYEQYF
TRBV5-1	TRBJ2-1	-	CASSLVGGISYNEQFF
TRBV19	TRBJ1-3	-	CATKTAPGGNTIYF
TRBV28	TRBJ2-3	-	CASSFWGQGLDTQYF
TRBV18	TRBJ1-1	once	CASSPSGVRVGTEAFF
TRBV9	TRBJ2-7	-	CASSVGRDRAYEQYF
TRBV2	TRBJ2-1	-	CASSAHSGTTLSSYNEQFF
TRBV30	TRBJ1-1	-	CAWTREYTEAFF
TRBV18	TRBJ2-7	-	CASSPSAAGASYEQYF
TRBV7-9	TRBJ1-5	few	CASSLAANQPQHF
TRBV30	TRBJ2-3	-	CAWSPTTGRIDTDTQYF
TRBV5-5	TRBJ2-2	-	CASSLGTGATGELFF
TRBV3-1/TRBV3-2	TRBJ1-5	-	CASSQYLSQNQPQHF
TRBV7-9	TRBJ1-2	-	CASSLEGATLGYTF
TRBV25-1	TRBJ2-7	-	CASSRGQGGEQYF